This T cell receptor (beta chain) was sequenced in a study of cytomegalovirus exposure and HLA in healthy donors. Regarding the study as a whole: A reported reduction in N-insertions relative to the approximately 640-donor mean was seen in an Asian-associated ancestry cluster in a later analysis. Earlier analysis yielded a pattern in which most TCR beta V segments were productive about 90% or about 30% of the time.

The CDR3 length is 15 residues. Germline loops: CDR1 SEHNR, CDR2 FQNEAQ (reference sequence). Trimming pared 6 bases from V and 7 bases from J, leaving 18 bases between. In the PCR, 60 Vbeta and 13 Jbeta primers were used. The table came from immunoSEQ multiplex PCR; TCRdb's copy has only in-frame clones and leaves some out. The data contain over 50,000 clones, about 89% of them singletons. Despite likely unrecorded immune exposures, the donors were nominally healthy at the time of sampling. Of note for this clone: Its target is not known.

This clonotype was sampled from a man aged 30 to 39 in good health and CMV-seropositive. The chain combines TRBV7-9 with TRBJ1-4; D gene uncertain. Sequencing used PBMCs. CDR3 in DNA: TGTGCCAGCAGTTTATCGGCGGGGTGGGGTGAAAAACTGTTTTTT. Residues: CASSLSAGWGEKLFF.